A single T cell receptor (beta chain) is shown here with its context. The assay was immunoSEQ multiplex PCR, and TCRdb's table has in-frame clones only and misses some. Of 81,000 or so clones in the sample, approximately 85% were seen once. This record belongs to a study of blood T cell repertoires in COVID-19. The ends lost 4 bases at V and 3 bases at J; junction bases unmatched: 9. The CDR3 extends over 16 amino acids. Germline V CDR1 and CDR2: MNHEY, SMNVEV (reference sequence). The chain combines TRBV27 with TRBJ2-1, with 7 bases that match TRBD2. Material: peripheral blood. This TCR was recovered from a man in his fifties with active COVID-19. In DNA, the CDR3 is TGTGCCAGCAGTTCCCCCACCGGGACTATCTACAATGAGCAGTTCTTC. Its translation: CASSSPTGTIYNEQFF.